These 13 T cell receptor beta chains share one sample of origin, sequenced in a study of tumor-infiltrating lymphocytes in localized non-small cell lung cancer. Some clones are missing from TCRdb's copy, which holds only in-frame ones; the method was immunoSEQ multiplex PCR. The sample yields 8,500 to 13,000 clones, 63% seen once. Material for sequencing was lung tumor tissue. Source of these receptors: a human donor with non-small cell lung cancer.

The gene calls are TRBV7-2 and TRBJ1-1, with TRBD1 as a possible D gene (6 bases). The CDR3 runs to 16 residues. Trimming took 1 base from V and 6 from J, leaving 18 bases between them. Germline assignment: CDR1 SGHTA and CDR2 FQGNSA. CDR3 loop: CASSLVGRGDDAEAFF. The CDR3 DNA sequence: TGTGCCAGCAGCTTAGTCGGCAGGGGCGATGACGCTGAAGCTTTCTTT.

The chain employs TRBV5-1 and TRBJ2-7, with D possibly being TRBD1 (8 bases). V lost 4 bases and J 0 bases, leaving 17 bases between the germline ends. CDR1 SGHRS and CDR2 YFSETQ come from the germline V gene. The CDR3 length is 16 residues. The CDR3 DNA follows: TGCGCCAGCAGCGCCTGGACAGGGAGGGACTCCTACGAGCAGTACTTC. Its translation is CASSAWTGRDSYEQYF.

This clone was observed a handful of times. This chain links TRBV27 with TRBJ2-1, with D perhaps matching TRBD1 (6 bases). The length of the CDR3 is 18 residues. The ends were cut back, 6 bases at V and 0 bases at J, with 21 bases in the middle. CDR1 MNHEY and CDR2 SMNVEV come from the germline V gene (reference sequence). The CDR3 spells CASSPWGRGMRSYNEQFF. The CDR3 DNA sequence: TGTGCCAGCAGCCCCTGGGGTAGGGGGATGCGCTCCTACAATGAGCAGTTCTTC.

This clone was detected only a few times. The rearrangement uses TRBV25-1 and TRBJ2-7; D might be TRBD1 or TRBD2, each matching 5 bases. V shed 6 bases and J shed 0 bases, with 15 bases lying between them. The CDR3 is 15 residues long. Per germline, CDR1 MGHDK and CDR2 SYGVNS. The CDR3 DNA reads TGTGCCAGCAGCCCCGAGGGGCGGACCTCCTACGAGCAGTACTTC. Its translation is CASSPEGRTSYEQYF.

The genes are TRBV5-5 and TRBJ2-5; no clear D gene. Germline CDR1 and CDR2: SGHKS and YYEKEE (reference sequence). Trimming removed 0 bases from V and 2 bases from J, with 5 bases in between. The CDR3 has 13 residues. The DNA of the CDR3 is TGTGCCAGCAGCTTGGTTCAGCAAGAGACCCAGTACTTC. Translated: CASSLVQQETQYF.

By its share, this clone is medium-sized. The chain employs TRBV6-5 and TRBJ2-5; TRBD1 might be the D (6 bases). The CDR3 covers 16 residues. Trimming took off 0 bases at V and 5 bases at J, with 16 bases between the two ends. Germline V gives CDR1 MNHEY, CDR2 SVGAGI. The CDR3 DNA reads TGTGCCAGCAGTTACTCCGCAACAGGGTTAGGGGAGACCCAGTACTTC. Its translation is CASSYSATGLGETQYF.

The V call is TRBV10-3, the J call TRBJ1-2; maybe TRBD1 (5 bases). Trimming stripped 3 bases from V and 6 bases from J, with 8 bases between. The CDR3 runs 12 residues. Germline V lookup: CDR1 ENHRY, CDR2 SYGVKD. DNA for the CDR3: TGTGCCATCAGTGACCCAGGGAATGGCTACACCTTC. It is translated as CAISDPGNGYTF.

Sample share makes this clone medium-sized (0.01 to 0.1%). The chain is built from TRBV28 and TRBJ1-2; no definite D call. Between the trimmed V and J ends, which lost 3 bases and 5 bases, there was a span of 7 bases. CDR1 is MDHEN, CDR2 SYDVKM, per germline. The CDR3 totals 12 residues. Here the CDR3 DNA reads TGTGCCAGCAGTTTCACCGGATATGGCTACACCTTC. Protein product: CASSFTGYGYTF.

The rearrangement uses TRBV7-2 and TRBJ2-7; maybe TRBD2 (5 bases). The germline CDR1 and CDR2 sequences are SGHTA and FQGNSA. The CDR3 runs to 13 residues. Trimming removed 2 bases at V and 6 bases at J, with 11 bases between. The CDR3 bases are TGTGCCAGCAGCTTAACTAGTGGTGGCGAGCAGTACTTC. Its protein product is CASSLTSGGEQYF.

This chain joins TRBV5-4 and TRBJ2-2, with unresolved D. The CDR3 loop spans 15 amino acids. Germline V gives CDR1 SGHNT, CDR2 YYREEE (reference sequence). Trimming removed 3 bases from V and 1 base from J, with 10 bases in between. The CDR3, as DNA: TGTGCCAGCAGCTCCGGTCTTGGGAACACCGGGGAGCTGTTTTTT. Its translation is CASSSGLGNTGELFF.

The CDR3 DNA is TGTGCCTGGAGTGTCCGGACTAGCGGGTCTAACACCGGGGAGCTGTTTTTT. It is translated as CAWSVRTSGSNTGELFF. V and J are TRBV30 and TRBJ2-2, with TRBD2 matching over 11 bases. The CDR3 is made up of 17 amino acids. V was pared by 0 bases and J by 2 bases, with 5 bases of the junction left unmatched. Looked up from germline, CDR1 is GTSNPN and CDR2 is SVGIG (reference sequence). Variable domain in full (rest from reference TRBV30 and TRBJ2-2): SQTIHQWPATLVQPVGSPLSLECTVEGTSNPNLYWYRQAAGRGLQLLFYSVGIGQISSEVPQNLSASRPQDRQFILSSKKLLLSDSGFYLCAWSVRTSGSNTGELFFGEGSRLTVL.

V usage is TRBV10-3 and J usage is TRBJ2-3; no reliable D call. Germline V gene sequence: CDR1 ENHRY, CDR2 SYGVKD. Deletions cut 2 bases from V and 0 bases from J, with 9 bases between. This CDR3 region has 15 residues. CDR3 in DNA: TGTGCCATCAGTGAGACTGCATACAGCACAGATACGCAGTATTTT. It encodes CAISETAYSTDTQYF.

By proportion, this clone is medium-sized. V is TRBV2 and J is TRBJ1-1; D not resolved. This CDR3 contains 14 residues. CDR1 is SNHLY, CDR2 FYNNEI, per germline. Trimming cost V 7 bases and J 2 bases, with 14 bases left between them. DNA for the CDR3: TGTGCCAGCAAGCCACCGGGATATAACACTGAAGCTTTCTTT. This encodes CASKPPGYNTEAFF.